This TCR beta chain was sequenced during a study of T cell repertoires in cytomegalovirus infection. Study context: Recently identified HLA-C-restricted CMV epitopes were among the peptides used.

Worth noting for this clonotype: Its antigen is not identified.

MiXCR, applied by TCRdb to the reads, yields one record per CDR3 protein. This table has 340,000 or so distinct CDR3 sequences, approximately 25% appearing once. Germline V gene data show CDR1 as MNHEY and CDR2 as SVGAGI. The CDR3 totals 12 residues. Trimming pared 2 bases from V and 4 bases from J, leaving 4 bases between. Regarding the study as a whole: In two of eight donors, the top clonotype was HLA-C-restricted CMV-specific.

Sequencing used cultured PBMCs, obtained from culture after CMV antigen stimulation. The rearrangement links TRBV6-5 to TRBJ2-3; D unresolved. The clonotype comes from a human donor in good health (CMV status not recorded). Some clones in this sample may be carry-over from other donors' samples. CDR3: CASSYPPDTQYF. CDR3 DNA sequence: TGTGCCAGCAGTTACCCCCCAGATACGCAGTATTTT.